This TCR beta chain was profiled in a study of shared clonotypes between healthy human individuals. Here immunoSEQ multiplex PCR was the method, and the copy in TCRdb shows in-frame clones only, minus some. The sample lists over 2,000,000 clones; 90% to 95% were seen once. The CDR3 loop spans 14 amino acids. CDR1 is SNHLY, CDR2 FYNNEI, per germline. The V end lost 3 bases, the J end lost 4 bases, and 12 bases lay between the germline ends. Cells designated naive CD8 were CD45RO-negative and were positively selected for CCR7, with terminally differentiated effector memory CD45RA+ cells excluded. This clonotype was sampled from a man younger than 35 in good health. Some clones in this sample may be carry-over from other donors' samples. Sequencing was performed on naive CD8+ T cells from PBMCs. The chain is built from TRBV2 and TRBJ1-2; D might be TRBD1 (6 bases). Written as DNA, the CDR3 is TGTGCCAGCAGTGACGGAGACAGGTTCTATGGCTACACCTTC. Residues: CASSDGDRFYGYTF.